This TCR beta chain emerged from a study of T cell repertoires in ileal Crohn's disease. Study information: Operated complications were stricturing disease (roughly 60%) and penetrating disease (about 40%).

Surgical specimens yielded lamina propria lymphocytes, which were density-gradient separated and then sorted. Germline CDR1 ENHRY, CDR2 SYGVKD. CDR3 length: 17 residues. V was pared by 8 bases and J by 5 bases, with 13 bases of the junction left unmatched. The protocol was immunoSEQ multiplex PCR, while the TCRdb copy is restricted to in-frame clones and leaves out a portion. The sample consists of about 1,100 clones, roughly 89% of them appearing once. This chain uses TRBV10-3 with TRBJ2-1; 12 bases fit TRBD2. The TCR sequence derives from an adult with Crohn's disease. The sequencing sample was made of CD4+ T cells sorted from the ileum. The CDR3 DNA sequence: TGTGCCATCGGTTCGCTAGCGGGAGGGGTCAGGAACAATGAGCAGTTCTTC. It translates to CAIGSLAGGVRNNEQFF.